The 19 T cell receptor beta chains below were found in one sample sequenced in a study of T cell responses to AZD1222 COVID-19 vaccine. Data came from immunoSEQ multiplex PCR; TCRdb stores just in-frame clones and leaves some out. The data show about 140,000 clones, with about 90% seen just once and about 6.5% held by the top ten. Source: peripheral blood, taken 28 days after the second AZD1222 dose. The origin of the receptors is an adult who received the AZD1222 COVID-19 vaccine.

The rearrangement uses TRBV18 and TRBJ2-7; TRBD1 aligns across 11 bases. After removal of 3 bases from V and 0 bases from J, the junction contained 7 bases not matched to a gene. The CDR3 length is 17 residues. CDR1 and CDR2 from the germline V gene are KGHSH and LQKENI. The CDR3 region has the DNA TGTGCCAGCTCACCTGCACTTGGGACAGGGGGCTCCTACGAGCAGTACTTC. This translates into CASSPALGTGGSYEQYF.

The rearrangement uses TRBV5-4 and TRBJ1-6; 7 bases agree with TRBD1. Germline CDR1 is SGHNT and CDR2 is YYREEE (reference sequence). This CDR3 has 16 amino acids. V lost 4 bases to trimming and J lost 5 bases; unmatched junction nucleotides: 9. CDR3 sequence: CASSAETGSHNSPLHF. In DNA form, the CDR3 reads TGTGCCAGCAGCGCTGAGACAGGGTCCCATAATTCACCCCTCCACTTT.

This sequence joins TRBV6-2 or TRBV6-3 and TRBJ2-5; TRBD2 might be the D (5 bases). Germline CDR1 and CDR2: MNHEY and SVGEGT. The CDR3 contains 13 residues. With 4 bases removed from V and 4 bases from J, the gap between germline ends came to 10 bases. DNA for the CDR3: TGTGCCAGCAGTTTTTGGGAGCCAGAGACCCAGTACTTC. It is translated as CASSFWEPETQYF.

This chain joins TRBV11-2 and TRBJ2-7; D is undetermined. Germline CDR1 is SGHAT and CDR2 is FQNNGV. V was trimmed by 4 bases and J by 4 bases, leaving 8 bases between them. This CDR3 spans 12 amino acids. The CDR3 region is CASSSSRYEQYF. The CDR3 DNA reads as TGTGCCAGCAGCTCCTCGAGGTACGAGCAGTACTTC.

J is TRBJ1-2 and V is TRBV2; no reliable D call. The CDR3 covers 12 residues. The germline CDR1 and CDR2 sequences are SNHLY and FYNNEI. Deletions cut 7 bases from V and 4 bases from J, with 10 bases between. The CDR3 here is CASTEVSYGYTF. CDR3 nucleotides: TGTGCCAGCACTGAGGTCAGCTATGGCTACACCTTC.

V is TRBV28 and J is TRBJ2-1, with 10 bases fitting TRBD2. Germline CDR1 and CDR2: MDHEN and SYDVKM. CDR3 length: 15 residues. J was trimmed by 9 bases and V by 8 bases; bases with no gene match: 13. The CDR3 sequence: CASYAYSGRPGEQFF. For the CDR3, the DNA is TGTGCCAGCTACGCTTATAGCGGGAGGCCGGGTGAGCAGTTCTTC.

This sequence joins TRBV5-6 and TRBJ2-1; D gene uncertain. Per germline, CDR1 SGHDT and CDR2 YYEEEE. There are 13 residues in the CDR3. Deletions cut 2 bases from V and 6 bases from J, with 9 bases between. CDR3 region: CASSFQLGNEQFF. The CDR3 DNA reads TGTGCCAGCAGCTTCCAGCTCGGCAATGAGCAGTTCTTC.

This clone has a single count. CDR3 in DNA: TGTGCCACCAGTTCGGTACCGGGACAGGACGCTAAACATACCGGGGAGCTGTTTTTT. This encodes CATSSVPGQDAKHTGELFF. V usage is TRBV24-1 and J usage is TRBJ2-2; TRBD1 agrees at 8 bases. CDR3 length equals 19 residues. Germline values: CDR1 KGHDR, CDR2 SFDVKD. With 6 bases clipped from V and 5 bases from J, the junction kept 19 bases outside the gene matches.

V and J are TRBV13 and TRBJ1-1; 8 bases align to TRBD1. Germline trimming cut 1 base from V and 6 bases from J; bases unmatched to any gene: 13. Per the germline V gene, CDR1 is PRHDT and CDR2 is FYEKMQ (reference sequence). This CDR3 contains 17 residues. CDR3 loop: CASSLARGLVSGAEAFF. CDR3 bases: TGTGCCAGCAGCTTAGCCAGGGGGCTTGTTAGTGGAGCTGAAGCTTTCTTT.

The chain has TRBV12-3 or TRBV12-4 and TRBJ1-2; TRBD1 aligns across 9 bases. The J segment lost 6 bases and the V segment lost 3 bases, leaving 2 bases of the junction unmatched. This CDR3 contains 13 residues. The CDR3 DNA reads as TGTGCCAGCAGTTTTAGGACAGGGGATGGCTACACCTTC. Encoded protein: CASSFRTGDGYTF.

The chain couples TRBV27 to TRBJ1-5, with 7 bases that match TRBD1. V dropped 5 bases and J dropped 3; count of bases not matched to a gene: 7. The CDR3 is 15 residues long. The germline CDR1 and CDR2 sequences are MNHEY and SMNVEV (reference sequence). CDR3 coding DNA: TGTGCCAGCAGTCCAGGGGGGCGGGACAATCAGCCCCAGCATTTT. Protein: CASSPGGRDNQPQHF.

V gene TRBV30 combines with J gene TRBJ2-1; D gene ambiguous. From germline, CDR1 is GTSNPN and CDR2 SVGIG (reference sequence). CDR3 length equals 15 residues. The V and J ends lost 3 bases and 0 bases respectively, with 12 bases between them. The CDR3 loop is CAWSRFTGSYNEQFF. The CDR3 region has the DNA TGTGCCTGGAGCCGATTTACTGGCTCCTACAATGAGCAGTTCTTC. Full variable domain (missing parts from reference TRBV30 and TRBJ2-1): SQTIHQWPATLVQPVGSPLSLECTVEGTSNPNLYWYRQAAGRGLQLLFYSVGIGQISSEVPQNLSASRPQDRQFILSSKKLLLSDSGFYLCAWSRFTGSYNEQFFGPGTRLTVL.

V gene TRBV28 combines with J gene TRBJ2-7, with D possibly TRBD1 on 6 matching bases. The V gene lost 5 bases and the J gene lost 4 bases, with 12 bases spanning the gap. Germline V CDR1 and CDR2: MDHEN, SYDVKM. The CDR3 covers 13 residues. The CDR3 region has the DNA TGTGCCAGCAGTCGAACAGGGCCATACGAGCAGTACTTC. Translating gives CASSRTGPYEQYF.

CDR3 DNA: TGCGCCAGCAGCCAAGGCAGGATTCCGGGACAGGGGGGAACGCAGCCCCAGCATTTT. This encodes CASSQGRIPGQGGTQPQHF. This sequence joins TRBV4-1 and TRBJ1-5; 11 nucleotides agree with TRBD1. Trimming cost V 1 base and J 7 bases; bases outside gene matches: 15. The germline V gene has CDR1 MGHRA and CDR2 YSYEKL. The CDR3 contains 19 residues.

The chain is built from TRBV6-2 or TRBV6-3 and TRBJ2-3, with 7 bases lining up with TRBD2. The CDR3 sequence is 15 residues long. Germline CDR1 and CDR2: MNHEY and SVGEGT. V dropped 6 bases and J dropped 3; count of bases not matched to a gene: 9. The CDR3 protein is CASSRPGLITDTQYF. The CDR3 DNA follows: TGTGCCAGCAGCCGACCGGGACTAATAACAGATACGCAGTATTTT.

The rearrangement joins TRBV7-9 to TRBJ2-5; no clear D gene. CDR1 and CDR2 (germline): SEHNR, FQNEAQ (reference sequence). The CDR3 covers 13 residues. Trimming took off 1 base at V and 4 bases at J, with 7 bases between the two ends. The CDR3 sequence: CASSLDITETQYF. In DNA form, the CDR3 reads TGTGCCAGCAGCTTAGACATTACAGAGACCCAGTACTTC.

The rearrangement uses TRBV5-4 and TRBJ2-2, with unresolved D. Germline CDR1 is SGHNT and CDR2 is YYREEE (reference sequence). This CDR3 has 14 residues. Trimming removed 0 bases from V and 2 bases from J, with 5 bases in between. CDR3 sequence: CASSLGVNTGELFF. DNA of the CDR3: TGTGCCAGCAGCTTGGGGGTTAACACCGGGGAGCTGTTTTTT.

This chain uses TRBV28 with TRBJ1-1, with D hard to call. The length of the CDR3 is 16 residues. V lost 6 bases and J 1 base, leaving 18 bases between the germline ends. CDR1 MDHEN and CDR2 SYDVKM come from the germline V gene. For the CDR3, the DNA is TGTGCCAGCAGCAGCCGGAAGGGAAGCCCGAACACTGAAGCTTTCTTT. The encoded protein is CASSSRKGSPNTEAFF.

The J gene is TRBJ1-2, the V gene TRBV19; D remains ambiguous. Trimming left V 5 bases short and J 5 bases short, with 15 bases between. The CDR3 sequence is 14 residues long. CDR1 LNHDA and CDR2 SQIVND come from the germline V gene (reference sequence). The CDR3 loop is CASSPPQGRYGYTF. DNA of the CDR3: TGTGCCAGTAGTCCCCCCCAAGGACGGTATGGCTACACCTTC.